This TCR beta chain originates from a study of cytomegalovirus exposure and HLA in healthy donors. PCR primers comprised 60 Vbeta and 13 Jbeta primers. Using immunoSEQ multiplex PCR, the repertoire was profiled, and TCRdb retains in-frame clones only, with some absent. Here the sample spans around 200,000 clones, around 83% being singletons. Germline V gene data show CDR1 as SGDLS and CDR2 as YYNGEE. The trim removed 2 bases at V and 0 bases at J, leaving 7 bases unmatched. CDR3 length equals 18 residues. Concerning this clone itself: Its target is not known.

Study-wide results and limits: In a later analysis, common viral pathogens appeared linked to several of the most significant clusters. TCR beta sequences reportedly predicted most subjects' HLA-A and HLA-B alleles accurately. The authors confirmed in vitro that three CMV-associated chains were specific for CMV antigens.

The V gene is TRBV9, the J gene TRBJ2-2; 10 bases agree with TRBD2. The material sequenced was PBMCs. This TCR came from a woman aged 45-65 years in good health and CMV-seropositive. The CDR3 protein is CASSVLAGAVANTGELFF. In DNA, the CDR3 is TGTGCCAGCAGCGTCCTAGCGGGGGCAGTCGCGAACACCGGGGAGCTGTTTTTT.